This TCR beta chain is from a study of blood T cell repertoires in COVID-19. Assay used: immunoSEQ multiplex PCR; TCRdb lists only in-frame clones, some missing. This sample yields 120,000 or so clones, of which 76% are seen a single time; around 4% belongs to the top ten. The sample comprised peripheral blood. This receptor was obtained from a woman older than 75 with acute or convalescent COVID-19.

This CDR3 is CAISGALGGSTETQYF. Written as DNA, the CDR3 is TGTGCCATCAGTGGGGCCCTTGGCGGGAGTACGGAGACCCAGTACTTC. This chain links TRBV10-3 with TRBJ2-5; 7 bases fit TRBD2. CDR1 is ENHRY, CDR2 SYGVKD, per germline. The V gene end was trimmed by 4 bases and the J gene end by 5 bases; junction bases not matched to a gene: 13. This CDR3 comprises 16 residues.